This passage covers 17 T cell receptor beta chains from one sample sequenced in a study of T cell responses to AZD1222 COVID-19 vaccine. Profiling relied on immunoSEQ multiplex PCR, and the TCRdb table lists in-frame clones only, not all of them. The repertoire holds 55,000 to 70,000 clones, with 85% to 90% as singletons. The sequencing used peripheral blood, collected 28 days after the second AZD1222 dose. These receptors all stem from an adult who received the AZD1222 COVID-19 vaccine.

The rearrangement links TRBV4-1 to TRBJ2-2; D possibly uses TRBD1 or TRBD2 (6 bases each). Trimming cost V 1 base and J 5 bases, with 11 bases left between them. The CDR3 spans 15 residues. The germline V gene has CDR1 MGHRA and CDR2 YSYEKL. CDR3 nucleotides: TGCGCCAGCAGCCAAGCGGGGGCTGGGACCGGGGAGCTGTTTTTT. This sequence encodes CASSQAGAGTGELFF.

This chain links TRBV2 with TRBJ1-5; 9 nucleotides line up with TRBD1. The CDR3 covers 14 residues. Trimming took 5 bases from V and 10 from J; bases not matched to a gene: 9. CDR1 and CDR2 (germline): SNHLY, FYNNEI. Written as DNA, the CDR3 is TGTGCCAGCAGTCGGGACAGGGAAGGTGGCCCCCAGCATTTT. Protein product: CASSRDREGGPQHF.

This clone appeared a single time. The chain links TRBV7-2 to TRBJ1-3; perhaps TRBD1 as D (5 bases). The V end was cut by 1 base, the J end by 5 bases, with 12 bases between. The germline V gene has CDR1 SGHTA and CDR2 FQGNSA. The CDR3 covers 15 residues. The CDR3 coding sequence is TGTGCCAGCAGCTTAGGGGTAGGGGAGAGAAACACCATATATTTT. Translation: CASSLGVGERNTIYF.

V usage is TRBV27 and J usage is TRBJ2-7; D unresolved. The germline V gene has CDR1 MNHEY and CDR2 SMNVEV (reference sequence). The CDR3 sequence is 14 residues long. Trimming cost V 6 bases and J 3 bases, with 15 bases left between them. The DNA for the CDR3 is TGTGCCAGCAGGACCCGGGCAGATAGCTACGAGCAGTACTTC. It yields the protein CASRTRADSYEQYF.

This rearrangement joins TRBV12-3 or TRBV12-4 to TRBJ2-2; D perhaps matches TRBD1 (5 bases). V was shortened by 2 bases and J by 13 bases, with 8 bases between the two germline ends. CDR3 length: 11 amino acids. CDR3 DNA sequence: TGTGCCAGCAGTTTACAGGGTGGGCTGTTTTTT. It yields the protein CASSLQGGLFF.

This clone was seen once. The genes are TRBV29-1 and TRBJ2-1; 14 nucleotides line up with TRBD2. V lost 1 base, J lost 6 bases, and 2 bases stayed unmatched. The CDR3 totals 15 residues. Germline CDR1 reads SQVTM; CDR2 reads ANQGSEA. This CDR3 is CSVEVGTSGSNEQFF. CDR3 in DNA: TGCAGCGTTGAAGTTGGGACTAGCGGGAGCAATGAGCAGTTCTTC.

V is TRBV19 and J is TRBJ2-3; TRBD2 might be the D (6 bases). The germline V and J ends were trimmed by 6 bases and 2 bases, with 18 bases remaining between them. The CDR3 sequence is 16 residues long. Germline V gene sequence: CDR1 LNHDA, CDR2 SQIVND (reference sequence). This CDR3 is CASRSLTRGDTDTQYF. The CDR3 coding sequence is TGTGCCAGTAGATCCCTGACTAGAGGGGACACAGATACGCAGTATTTT.

V gene TRBV7-9 combines with J gene TRBJ2-2; no firm D call. The ends were cut back, 0 bases at V and 4 bases at J, with 6 bases in the middle. Germline CDR1 is SEHNR and CDR2 is FQNEAQ (reference sequence). This CDR3 comprises 14 residues. The CDR3 protein is CASSLASATGELFF. CDR3 coding DNA: TGTGCCAGCAGCTTAGCGTCAGCCACCGGGGAGCTGTTTTTT.

The chain has TRBV28 and TRBJ2-1, with D perhaps TRBD1 (6 bases). The germline V gene has CDR1 MDHEN and CDR2 SYDVKM. The CDR3 is 16 amino acids. V lost 5 bases, J lost 7 bases, and 21 bases lay in between. Here the CDR3 reads CASSNPAGVGSNEQFF. DNA for the CDR3: TGTGCCAGCAGTAACCCAGCAGGGGTGGGGAGTAATGAGCAGTTCTTC.

The chain recombines TRBV6-5 with TRBJ1-1; D is perhaps TRBD1 (5 bases). CDR1 MNHEY and CDR2 SVGAGI come from the germline V gene. Trimming took off 5 bases at V and 2 bases at J, with 12 bases between the two ends. CDR3 size: 14 residues. The CDR3 spells CASSLVQGNTEAFF. CDR3 nucleotide sequence: TGTGCCAGCAGTCTGGTTCAGGGCAACACTGAAGCTTTCTTT.

The CDR3 loop reads CASSSNVTGSSSYNSPLHF. In DNA, the CDR3 is TGCGCCAGCAGCTCAAACGTGACAGGGTCGAGCTCCTATAATTCACCCCTCCACTTT. The chain uses TRBV5-1 and TRBJ1-6; 7 positions agree with TRBD1. The CDR3 covers 19 residues. V shed 3 bases and J 0 bases; nucleotides not matched to a gene: 12. Germline CDR1 SGHRS, CDR2 YFSETQ.

The genes are TRBV28 and TRBJ1-2; D unresolved. This CDR3 spans 14 amino acids. Germline CDR1 is MDHEN and CDR2 is SYDVKM. V was trimmed by 1 base and J by 3 bases, leaving 9 bases between them. The CDR3: CASSLSVPDYGYTF. CDR3 DNA sequence: TGTGCCAGCAGTTTATCCGTACCAGACTATGGCTACACCTTC.

This chain uses TRBV9 with TRBJ1-5; 7 nucleotides align to TRBD1. CDR3 length equals 14 residues. The ends lost 4 bases at V and 5 bases at J; junction bases unmatched: 6. The germline V gene has CDR1 SGDLS and CDR2 YYNGEE. The DNA for the CDR3 is TGTGCCAGCAGCAAAGGACAGGCAGATCAGCCCCAGCATTTT. Amino acid sequence: CASSKGQADQPQHF.

The rearrangement joins TRBV4-2 to TRBJ2-3; 9 bases fit TRBD2. The CDR3 totals 17 residues. V lost 1 base and J lost 4; bases outside the gene matches: 9. Per germline, CDR1 LGHNA and CDR2 YNFKEQ. This CDR3 is CASSQGEARGGADTQYF. CDR3 nucleotide sequence: TGTGCCAGCAGCCAAGGGGAGGCGCGGGGGGGAGCAGATACGCAGTATTTT.

The table lists this clone with a count of one. This chain connects TRBV14 to TRBJ2-7, with TRBD1 as a possible D gene (5 bases). The CDR3 has 13 amino acids. Germline CDR1 SGHDN, CDR2 FVKESK. Trimming took off 7 bases at V and 0 bases at J, with 10 bases between the two ends. The CDR3 protein is CASNRQSSYEQYF. CDR3 coding DNA: TGTGCCAGCAACCGACAGAGCTCCTACGAGCAGTACTTC. Filled out from reference TRBV14 and TRBJ2-7, the complete variable domain reads EAGVTQFPSHSVIEKGQTVTLRCDPISGHDNLYWYRRVMGKEIKFLLHFVKESKQDESGMPNNRFLAERTGGTYSTLKVQPAELEDSGVYFCASNRQSSYEQYFGPGTRLTVT.

This sequence joins TRBV3-1 (or the pseudogene TRBV3-2) and TRBJ2-7, with 13 bases identical to TRBD2. Germline V gene data show CDR1 as LGHDT and CDR2 as YNNKEL (reference sequence). The CDR3 covers 16 residues. V gave up 3 bases and J gave up 3 bases; unmatched junction bases: 5. The CDR3 region has the DNA TGTGCCAGCAGCCAGGGGACTAGCGGGGACCGCTACGAGCAGTACTTC. It translates to CASSQGTSGDRYEQYF.

This clone was found a few times. The J gene is TRBJ2-1, the V gene TRBV5-1, with 9 bases identical to TRBD2. The CDR3 runs 15 residues. V lost 4 bases, J lost 7 bases, and 9 bases stayed unmatched. From germline, CDR1 is SGHRS and CDR2 YFSETQ. The CDR3 sequence is CASSGGTSFGNEQFF. CDR3 nucleotides: TGCGCCAGCAGCGGAGGGACTAGCTTTGGGAATGAGCAGTTCTTC.